This is a list of T cell receptor beta chains from one sample in a study of preoperative IRX-2 immunotherapy in early breast cancer. TCRdb's copy holds only in-frame clones and misses some; the assay was immunoSEQ multiplex PCR. Of almost 35,000 clones in the sample, 90% to 95% were seen once. The material was obtained from a patient treated with IRX-2 immunotherapy. These receptors came from a human donor with breast cancer. Both conserved end residues are trimmed from each CDR3.

V,J,CDR3
TRBV9,TRBJ2-7,ASSVGLISGQGYYEQY
TRBV9,TRBJ2-1,ASSVGSRAGEQF
TRBV27,TRBJ2-1,ASRGQGRDEQF
TRBV9,TRBJ1-4,ASSVAGGDLRDEKLF
TRBV7-3,TRBJ2-1,ASSLRTPGGGAENEQF
TRBV11-3,.,ASSYNALGQPYEQY
TRBV28,TRBJ2-3,ASSPTSGSRTDTQY
TRBV4-1,TRBJ1-1,ASSQGEYPLNTEAF
TRBV7-9,TRBJ1-2,ASSFTDRAPYYGYT
TRBV27,TRBJ2-1,ASSPRNSDSSYNEQF
TRBV7-9,TRBJ1-3,ASSWNRGNGNTIY
TRBV19,TRBJ2-6,ASRAGRGSGANVLT
TRBV27,TRBJ1-5,ASSLTAVINQPQH
TRBV6-1,TRBJ1-5,ASTRVSNQPQH
TRBV7-9,TRBJ2-3,ASSPVDLPDTQY
TRBV5-4,TRBJ1-1,ASSLRTEAF
TRBV11-3,TRBJ2-6,ASSRDSGFRGANVLT
TRBV6-4,TRBJ2-5,ASSDSAGGLETQY
TRBV27,TRBJ1-2,ASSLSRDRGGFYGYT
TRBV9,TRBJ1-4,ASSVADRREKLF
TRBV4-2,TRBJ1-5,ASSQDYRVHQPQH
TRBV4-2,TRBJ2-1,ASSQDRAVVYNEQF
TRBV7-2,TRBJ2-7,ASSLSLSYEQY